The 25 T cell receptor beta chains presented below share a single source sample, sequenced in a study of human CD4 T cells and Enterobacteriaceae. Repertoires were generated with immunoSEQ multiplex PCR, while TCRdb's copy carries only in-frame clones and drops some. The data show 25,000 to 35,000 clones, roughly 80% seen once. The memory gate held CD4+ cells that were not CD45RA+CCR7+CD95- naive cells, over 98% pure. The source material was memory CD4+ T cells from blood. The receptor set was obtained from a human donor in good health.

The chain carries TRBV28 and TRBJ1-2; tentative D call: TRBD1 (6 bases). Germline loops: CDR1 MDHEN, CDR2 SYDVKM. V was cut by 4 bases and J by 2 bases, with 17 bases left in between. The length of the CDR3 is 16 residues. CDR3: CASSYVGGRRNYGYTF. The CDR3 bases are TGTGCCAGCAGTTACGTTGGGGGGCGAAGAAACTATGGCTACACCTTC.

V and J are TRBV30 and TRBJ1-5; 8 nucleotides agree with TRBD1. The CDR3 spans 17 residues. CDR1 is GTSNPN, CDR2 SVGIG, per germline (reference sequence). V gave up 0 bases and J gave up 6 bases; unmatched junction bases: 13. The CDR3 loop is CAWSVTGADRGGQPQHF. The DNA for the CDR3 is TGTGCCTGGAGTGTAACAGGAGCCGACAGGGGCGGTCAGCCCCAGCATTTT. The entire variable domain, with the rest obtained from reference TRBV30 and TRBJ1-5, is as follows: SQTIHQWPATLVQPVGSPLSLECTVEGTSNPNLYWYRQAAGRGLQLLFYSVGIGQISSEVPQNLSASRPQDRQFILSSKKLLLSDSGFYLCAWSVTGADRGGQPQHFGDGTRLSIL.

The rearrangement links TRBV9 to TRBJ1-1, with unresolved D. CDR1 SGDLS and CDR2 YYNGEE come from the germline V gene. The CDR3 covers 11 residues. V lost 3 bases and J lost 4, with 4 bases in between. CDR3 loop: CASSGGTEAFF. DNA for the CDR3: TGTGCCAGCAGCGGGGGCACTGAAGCTTTCTTT.

This chain connects TRBV11-3 to TRBJ1-2, with a tentative D call TRBD1 (6 bases). Germline CDR1 reads SGHNT; CDR2 reads YENEEA. V was shortened by 5 bases and J by 4 bases, with 17 bases between the two germline ends. The CDR3 length is 15 residues. The CDR3 bases are TGTGCCAGCAGCCAAGGACGGGGGGCTCCCTATGGCTACACCTTC. It translates to CASSQGRGAPYGYTF.

The chain joins TRBV6-5 to TRBJ2-1, with 11 bases lining up with TRBD2. Trimming at V came to 5 bases and at J to 3 bases, leaving 3 bases not matched to a gene. The CDR3 extends over 15 amino acids. Per germline, CDR1 MNHEY and CDR2 SVGAGI. For the CDR3, the DNA is TGTGCCAGCAGTCCGGGACTAGCGGTCTACAATGAGCAGTTCTTC. Its protein is CASSPGLAVYNEQFF.

The V gene is TRBV4-1, the J gene TRBJ2-3; 8 bases are a match to TRBD1. After removal of 0 bases from V and 4 bases from J, the junction contained 3 bases not matched to a gene. The length of the CDR3 is 15 residues. Germline V gene sequence: CDR1 MGHRA, CDR2 YSYEKL. DNA for the CDR3: TGCGCCAGCAGCCAAGACAGGGGGCGAGCAGATACGCAGTATTTT. Amino acid sequence: CASSQDRGRADTQYF.

The chain employs TRBV11-2 and TRBJ1-3; D not resolved. The V end was cut by 4 bases, the J end by 1 base, with 14 bases between. The CDR3 consists of 16 residues. Germline V CDR1 and CDR2: SGHAT, FQNNGV. CDR3 nucleotide sequence: TGTGCCAGCAGCTCCCCCGGACGGAGTTCTGGAAACACCATATATTTT. This encodes CASSSPGRSSGNTIYF. The complete variable domain, with remaining parts taken from reference TRBV11-2 and TRBJ1-3, reads EAGVAQSPRYKIIEKRQSVAFWCNPISGHATLYWYQQILGQGPKLLIQFQNNGVVDDSQLPKDRFSAERLKGVDSTLKIQPAKLEDSAVYLCASSSPGRSSGNTIYFGEGSWLTVV.

The CDR3 reads CASSVNPRTLYEQYF. CDR3 bases: TGTGCCAGCAGTGTCAATCCTAGGACCTTATACGAGCAGTACTTC. V and J are TRBV2 and TRBJ2-7; no definite D call. This CDR3 is built from 15 residues. CDR1 is SNHLY and CDR2 is FYNNEI in the germline V gene. Trimming took 4 bases from V and 4 from J, leaving 17 bases between them.

Here the CDR3 reads CARNASGISGELFF. The CDR3 nucleotides read TGTGCCAGAAATGCTAGCGGGATATCCGGGGAGCTGTTTTTT. The gene calls are TRBV6-1 and TRBJ2-2; 9 bases align to TRBD2. Trimming removed 9 bases from V and 6 bases from J; junction bases left unmatched: 8. Germline CDR1 reads MNHNS; CDR2 reads SASEGT. The CDR3 covers 14 residues.

This chain connects TRBV29-1 to TRBJ1-2; maybe TRBD1 (5 bases). From germline, CDR1 is SQVTM and CDR2 ANQGSEA. The CDR3 runs to 12 residues. V lost 7 bases and J lost 4, with 13 bases in between. CDR3 bases: TGCAGCGCGACAGAAACTTCCTATGGCTACACCTTC. It yields the protein CSATETSYGYTF.

This clone was seen a single time. This rearrangement joins TRBV5-4 to TRBJ2-5, with TRBD2 as a possible D gene (6 bases). The CDR3 consists of 14 residues. Trimming removed 5 bases at V and 0 bases at J, with 11 bases between. Germline assignment: CDR1 SGHNT and CDR2 YYREEE (reference sequence). The CDR3 protein is CASRPGLYQETQYF. CDR3 bases: TGTGCCAGCAGACCGGGACTGTACCAAGAGACCCAGTACTTC.

This clone appeared a few times. V usage is TRBV7-2 and J usage is TRBJ1-2; D unresolved. The CDR3 loop spans 14 amino acids. With 0 bases removed from V and 5 bases from J, the gap between germline ends came to 10 bases. Germline V CDR1 and CDR2: SGHTA, FQGNSA. In DNA form, the CDR3 reads TGTGCCAGCAGCTTAGCGGGTGCGACATATGGCTACACCTTC. This gives the protein CASSLAGATYGYTF.

The V call is TRBV27, the J call TRBJ2-7, with D possibly TRBD2 on 6 matching bases. The germline gives CDR1 MNHEY, CDR2 SMNVEV (reference sequence). The CDR3 runs to 15 residues. V was shortened by 5 bases and J by 1 base, with 15 bases between the two germline ends. The CDR3 sequence: CASSGTGLASYEQYF. The CDR3 DNA reads as TGTGCCAGCAGTGGAACGGGACTTGCTTCCTACGAGCAGTACTTC.

The chain is built from TRBV21-1 and TRBJ2-3. TRBV21-1 is termed a pseudogene. The CDR3 totals 13 residues. CDR3 in DNA: TGTGCCAGCAGCCCCGGGCGCACAGATACGCAGTATTTT. It translates to CASSPGRTDTQYF.

This chain uses TRBV11-2 with TRBJ1-1; D gene ambiguous. With 3 bases removed from V and 0 bases from J, the gap between germline ends came to 8 bases. CDR1 is SGHAT, CDR2 FQNNGV, per germline. The CDR3 extends over 14 amino acids. This chain's CDR3 is CASSLGIMNTEAFF. DNA for the CDR3: TGTGCCAGCAGCTTGGGAATCATGAACACTGAAGCTTTCTTT.

The chain joins TRBV12-5 to TRBJ2-1; perhaps TRBD2 as D (6 bases). The germline gives CDR1 LGHNT, CDR2 FRNRAP. V was pared by 4 bases and J by 3 bases, with 19 bases between. The CDR3 spans 17 residues. The CDR3 loop is CASGSYSLRDGYNEQFF. CDR3 coding DNA: TGTGCTAGTGGTTCATACTCCCTGCGGGACGGCTACAATGAGCAGTTCTTC.

This clone has a single count. The chain couples TRBV7-9 to TRBJ2-7; D possibly uses TRBD1 or TRBD2 (5 bases each). CDR1 SEHNR and CDR2 FQNEAQ come from the germline V gene (reference sequence). Deletions cut 5 bases from V and 6 bases from J, with 14 bases between. The CDR3 spans 13 residues. CDR3: CASSPPGRVEQYF. For the CDR3, the DNA is TGTGCCAGCAGCCCCCCGGGGCGCGTCGAGCAGTACTTC. The entire variable domain, with the rest obtained from reference TRBV7-9 and TRBJ2-7, is as follows: DTGVSQNPRHKITKRGQNVTFRCDPISEHNRLYWYRQTLGQGPEFLTYFQNEAQLEKSRLLSDRFSAERPKGSFSTLEIQRTEQGDSAMYLCASSPPGRVEQYFGPGTRLTVT.

CDR3 in DNA: TGTGCCAGCAGTTTATCGGGACAGGTGGGGACCCAGTACTTC. Encoded protein: CASSLSGQVGTQYF. The rearrangement joins TRBV27 to TRBJ2-5, with 8 bases matching TRBD1. The CDR3 consists of 14 residues. Trimming at V came to 0 bases and at J to 7 bases, leaving 4 bases not matched to a gene. Germline CDR1 is MNHEY and CDR2 is SMNVEV (reference sequence).

The rearrangement links TRBV11-2 to TRBJ2-1, with D possibly being TRBD2 (5 bases). Trimming pared 2 bases from V and 7 bases from J, leaving 15 bases between. The CDR3 loop spans 15 amino acids. Germline CDR1 reads SGHAT; CDR2 reads FQNNGV. Here the CDR3 DNA reads TGTGCCAGCAGCTTACGGACTGTGACCGTGAATGAGCAGTTCTTC. This codes for CASSLRTVTVNEQFF. The full variable domain, rest sourced from reference TRBV11-2 and TRBJ2-1, is EAGVAQSPRYKIIEKRQSVAFWCNPISGHATLYWYQQILGQGPKLLIQFQNNGVVDDSQLPKDRFSAERLKGVDSTLKIQPAKLEDSAVYLCASSLRTVTVNEQFFGPGTRLTVL.

This clone came up once. The CDR3 bases are TGTGCCAGCAGCTTTTTGCATTCACCCCTCCACTTT. As protein: CASSFLHSPLHF. The genes are TRBV5-8 and TRBJ1-6; D gene unclear. The ends were cut back, 2 bases at V and 8 bases at J, with 5 bases in the middle. The CDR3 has 12 residues. CDR1 is SGHTS and CDR2 is YDEGEE in the germline V gene.

Concerning this clone: The sample contains more than one DNA sequence encoding this CDR3. The J gene is TRBJ1-4, the V gene TRBV5-1; no reliable D call. Per germline, CDR1 SGHRS and CDR2 YFSETQ. Trimming stripped 0 bases from V and 0 bases from J, with 6 bases between. The CDR3 consists of 15 residues. CDR3 nucleotide sequence: TGCGCCAGCAGCTTGGGGAGAGCAACTAATGAAAAACTGTTTTTT. The encoded protein is CASSLGRATNEKLFF.

This chain uses TRBV6-1 with TRBJ1-5; D remains unclear. The CDR3 has 14 residues. The V gene lost 5 bases and the J gene lost 0 bases, with 8 bases spanning the gap. Germline-derived CDR1 and CDR2 are MNHNS and SASEGT. The CDR3 DNA follows: TGTGCCAGCAGTAGGCAGGTTAGCAATCAGCCCCAGCATTTT. Translation gives CASSRQVSNQPQHF.

This clone was seen a single time. The chain employs TRBV5-5 and TRBJ1-1, with D perhaps matching TRBD1 (6 bases). CDR3 length equals 15 residues. Germline V CDR1 and CDR2: SGHKS, YYEKEE (reference sequence). Deletions cut 5 bases from V and 1 base from J, with 15 bases between. Here the CDR3 reads CASRMGGAGNTEAFF. DNA for the CDR3: TGTGCCAGCAGGATGGGGGGCGCGGGGAACACTGAAGCTTTCTTT.

The chain has TRBV6-4 and TRBJ2-1, with D possibly matching TRBD2 (6 bases). CDR1 and CDR2 from the germline V gene are MRHNA and SNTAGT. This CDR3 region has 15 residues. V was shortened by 5 bases and J by 6 bases, with 17 bases between the two germline ends. The CDR3 sequence is CASSFGTWVSNEQFF. CDR3 DNA: TGTGCCAGCAGTTTTGGGACTTGGGTCTCCAATGAGCAGTTCTTC.

The chain combines TRBV7-5 with TRBJ2-1; TRBD2 was called by the table and not checked on the DNA. TRBV7-5 is labeled a pseudogene. This CDR3 region has 15 residues. CDR3 coding DNA: TGTGTCAGAAGCTCCAGACTAGCGGGAGTCAATGAGCAGTTCTTC. It codes for CVRSSRLAGVNEQFF.